This TCR beta chain is drawn from a study of cytomegalovirus exposure and HLA in healthy donors. Study-wide background: Per a later analysis, the approximately 700 first-cohort and approximately 120 validation repertoires shared one platform. Findings and limits, study-wide: CMV antigen specificity was confirmed in vitro for three CMV-associated chains.

A remark on this clone: What it recognizes is unknown.

Germline values: CDR1 MNHEY, CDR2 SMNVEV (reference sequence). The CDR3 length is 15 residues. With 5 bases removed from V and 3 bases from J, the gap between germline ends came to 17 bases. Sequencing was performed with immunoSEQ multiplex PCR; in TCRdb, only in-frame clones are kept and a portion is missing. The sample includes under 150,000 clones, 86% of them seen just once. The chain is built from TRBV27 and TRBJ2-7, with a tentative D call TRBD1 (7 bases). The clonotype comes from a man between 18 and 29 years old in good health and CMV-seronegative. The specimen sequenced was PBMCs. CDR3 bases: TGTGCCAGCAGTGTTTGGAGGGGGCTCCTCTACGAGCAGTACTTC. Translating it yields CASSVWRGLLYEQYF.